These T cell receptor beta chains were read from a single sample in a study of cytomegalovirus exposure and HLA in healthy donors. The data were produced by immunoSEQ multiplex PCR, yet TCRdb's version contains in-frame clones alone and is incomplete. The data contain around 180,000 clones, 80% to 90% of them singletons. The specimen sequenced was PBMCs. The receptor source for this set is a girl aged 2 to 9 in good health and CMV-seropositive. CDR3s include the opening cysteine and the closing phenylalanine or tryptophan. A D gene is named only where the DNA matches it firmly. Where a row states a size, it is once, few, many or the class of an expanded clone; other rows omit it.

TRBD2,TRBJ2-1,TRBV11-2,NA,CASSPQGLAGYNEQFF,TGTGCCAGCAGCCCCCAGGGGCTAGCGGGGTACAATGAGCAGTTCTTC
TRBD1,TRBJ1-5,TRBV7-8,NA,CASSLVVRGGTGGLQPQHF,TGTGCCAGCAGCTTAGTAGTCCGTGGGGGGACAGGGGGTCTTCAGCCCCAGCATTTT
NA,TRBJ1-4,TRBV6-4,NA,CASSAPPTEAIKLFF,TGTGCCAGCAGCGCCCCCCCCACGGAGGCTATAAAACTGTTTTTT
TRBD2,TRBJ2-7,TRBV7-7,NA,CASSLLAGNYEQYF,TGTGCTAGCAGCTTACTAGCGGGGAACTACGAGCAGTACTTC
NA,TRBJ2-6,TRBV9,NA,CASSVAGSGANVLTF,TGTGCCAGCAGCGTAGCGGGATCTGGGGCCAACGTCCTGACTTTC
TRBD1,TRBJ1-1,TRBV5-1,NA,CASSLLEGAGNTEAFF,TGCGCCAGCAGCTTGTTAGAGGGGGCCGGGAACACTGAAGCTTTCTTT
TRBD1,TRBJ1-1,TRBV7-9,NA,CASSQGQGTKSGAFF,TGTGCCAGCAGCCAGGGACAGGGGACCAAGTCGGGAGCTTTCTTT
NA,TRBJ2-1,TRBV30,NA,CAWGIQGIPYNEQFF,TGTGCCTGGGGAATTCAGGGAATCCCCTACAATGAGCAGTTCTTC
NA,TRBJ1-4,TRBV14,NA,CASSKRVGATNEKLFF,TGTGCCAGCAGTAAACGGGTAGGGGCAACTAATGAAAAACTGTTTTTT
TRBD1,TRBJ1-2,TRBV6-1,few,CASSLGQFYGYTF,TGTGCCAGCAGTCTGGGACAGTTCTATGGCTACACCTTC
NA,TRBJ1-2,TRBV11-2,NA,CASSSRQVEGYGYTF,TGTGCCAGCAGCTCCCGGCAGGTCGAAGGCTATGGCTACACCTTC
NA,TRBJ2-7,TRBV11-2,NA,CASSFQGVEQYF,TGTGCCAGCAGCTTTCAGGGCGTCGAGCAGTACTTC
NA,TRBJ1-1,TRBV30,NA,CAWSVRRLNTEAFF,TGTGCCTGGAGTGTTAGAAGATTGAACACTGAAGCTTTCTTT
TRBD2,TRBJ2-2,TRBV2,NA,CASIHRLFGTAGGRDSGELFF,TGTGCCAGCATCCATCGGTTGTTCGGGACAGCCGGCGGGAGGGATTCCGGGGAGCTGTTTTTT
TRBD1,TRBJ2-3,TRBV5-1,NA,CASSLGAGTARADTQYF,TGCGCCAGCAGCTTGGGTGCCGGGACAGCGAGGGCAGATACGCAGTATTTT
TRBD2,TRBJ2-7,TRBV4-2,NA,CASSQASGSYEQYF,TGTGCCAGCAGCCAAGCAAGCGGGAGCTACGAGCAGTACTTC
TRBD1,TRBJ1-6,TRBV27,NA,CASSLQGAVSPLHF,TGTGCCAGCAGTTTACAGGGGGCAGTTTCACCCCTCCACTTT
NA,TRBJ1-5,TRBV6-6,NA,CASTDPGVSNQPQHF,TGTGCCAGCACTGATCCGGGGGTTAGCAATCAGCCCCAGCATTTT
TRBD2,TRBJ2-1,TRBV9,NA,CASSVVASGSPYNEQFF,TGTGCCAGCAGCGTAGTGGCTAGCGGGAGCCCTTACAATGAGCAGTTCTTC
NA,TRBJ2-1,TRBV7-9,few,CASSLGAGIGNEQFF,TGTGCCAGCAGCTTAGGGGCAGGGATCGGCAATGAGCAGTTCTTC
TRBD1,TRBJ1-1,TRBV18,once,CASSPSGTANTEAFF,TGTGCCAGCTCACCCTCCGGGACAGCCAACACTGAAGCTTTCTTT
TRBD1,TRBJ1-1,TRBV28,NA,CASSLPGTGITEAFF,TGTGCCAGCAGTTTACCAGGGACAGGGATTACTGAAGCTTTCTTT
NA,TRBJ1-5,TRBV2,NA,CASYPQGEGNQPQHF,TGTGCCAGCTACCCTCAGGGTGAAGGCAATCAGCCCCAGCATTTT
NA,TRBJ2-3,TRBV19,NA,CASSIVGRKSTDTQYF,TGTGCCAGTAGTATAGTGGGCCGGAAGAGCACAGATACGCAGTATTTT
NA,TRBJ1-1,TRBV6-5,NA,CASSSRARAEAFF,TGTGCCAGCAGTTCGAGAGCGAGGGCTGAAGCTTTCTTT
NA,TRBJ2-5,TRBV7-8,NA,CASSSRQKETQYF,TGTGCCAGCAGCAGCCGACAAAAAGAGACCCAGTACTTC
NA,TRBJ2-7,TRBV9,NA,CASSVGTQPYEQYF,TGTGCCAGCAGCGTCGGGACACAACCCTACGAGCAGTACTTC
TRBD1,TRBJ1-4,TRBV19,NA,CASVDRGLRYATNEKLFF,TGTGCCAGTGTGGACAGGGGGCTCCGTTATGCAACTAATGAAAAACTGTTTTTT
NA,TRBJ1-5,TRBV6-1,NA,CASTTGMGGNQPQHF,TGTGCCAGCACCACAGGGATGGGGGGCAATCAGCCCCAGCATTTT
NA,TRBJ2-1,TRBV21-1,NA,CASSQPASGSYNEQFF,TGTGCCAGCAGCCAGCCTGCTAGCGGATCCTACAATGAGCAGTTCTTC
NA,TRBJ2-7,TRBV5-4,NA,CASSPERTGRQYF,TGTGCCAGCAGCCCTGAAAGGACCGGGAGGCAGTACTTC
NA,TRBJ1-1,TRBV9,NA,CASSGRVDTEAFF,TGTGCCAGCAGCGGGCGGGTGGACACTGAAGCTTTCTTT
TRBD2,TRBJ2-7,TRBV15,NA,CATRPPGSGRALEQYF,TGTGCCACCCGCCCCCCAGGTAGCGGGAGGGCCCTCGAGCAGTACTTC
NA,TRBJ2-3,TRBV6-4,NA,CASAYWLAPTDTQYF,TGTGCCAGCGCTTATTGGCTAGCCCCTACAGATACGCAGTATTTT
TRBD2,TRBJ2-7,TRBV11-1,NA,CASSPERGAYEQYF,TGTGCCAGCAGCCCCGAGCGGGGCGCCTACGAGCAGTACTTC
NA,TRBJ2-2,TRBV21-1,NA,CASSKAPSNTGELFF,TGTGCCAGCAGCAAAGCCCCCTCCAACACCGGGGAGCTGTTTTTT
NA,TRBJ2-2,TRBV25-1,NA,CASSIRELITGELFF,TGTGCCAGCAGTATTCGGGAGCTCATCACCGGGGAGCTGTTTTTT
TRBD2,TRBJ2-3,TRBV5-4,NA,CASSLRGRRIDTQYF,TGTGCCAGCAGCTTGCGCGGGAGGAGGATAGATACGCAGTATTTT
NA,TRBJ1-2,TRBV5-6,few,CASSSLDHGYTF,TGTGCCAGCAGCTCGCTAGACCATGGCTACACCTTC
NA,TRBJ1-2,TRBV5-4,NA,CASSSYKDRSSNYGYTF,TGTGCCAGCAGCTCGTACAAAGACAGGAGTTCTAACTATGGCTACACCTTC
NA,TRBJ1-2,TRBV9,NA,CASSRQFSRSYGYTF,TGTGCCAGCAGCCGACAGTTTTCTCGTAGCTATGGCTACACCTTC
NA,TRBJ1-1,TRBV7-3,NA,CASSLTFRVEGTEAFF,TGTGCCAGCAGCTTAACGTTCCGGGTAGAAGGCACTGAAGCTTTCTTT
NA,TRBJ2-7,TRBV27,NA,CATSSSSPSYEQYF,TGTGCCACCTCGAGTAGCTCCCCCTCCTACGAGCAGTACTTC
TRBD1,TRBJ1-2,TRBV5-1,NA,CASSTDRRYGCTF,TGCGCCAGCAGTACGGACAGGCGCTATGGCTGCACCTTC
TRBD1,TRBJ2-7,TRBV7-8,NA,CASSPDRMSYEQYF,TGTGCCAGCAGCCCGGACAGGATGTCCTACGAGCAGTACTTC
TRBD1,TRBJ1-6,TRBV12-5,once,CASSVDGTGSPLHF,TGTGCTAGTTCGGTGGACGGGACAGGTTCACCCCTCCACTTT